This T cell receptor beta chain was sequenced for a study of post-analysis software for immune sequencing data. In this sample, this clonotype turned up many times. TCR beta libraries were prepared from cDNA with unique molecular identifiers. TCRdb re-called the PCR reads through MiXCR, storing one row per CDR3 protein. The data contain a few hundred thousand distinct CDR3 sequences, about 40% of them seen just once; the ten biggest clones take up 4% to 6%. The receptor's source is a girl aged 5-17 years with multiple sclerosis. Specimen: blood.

The CDR3 region is CASSLEGKDPPFRTQYF. In nucleotides, the CDR3 is TGTGCCAGCAGCTTAGAGGGGAAGGACCCCCCGTTTCGGACCCAGTACTTC. The rearrangement joins TRBV7-6 to TRBJ2-5; TRBD1 is a possible D gene (5 bases). CDR1 and CDR2 (germline): SGHVS, FNYEAQ. V was clipped by 1 base and J by 7 bases, with 22 bases between them. The CDR3 has 17 amino acids.